This T cell receptor beta chain was profiled in a study of T-cell reconstitution after alpha-beta-depleted transplantation in children. The sample holds many counts of this clonotype. This sample's TCRbeta library carried unique molecular identifier barcodes. TCRdb recomputed calls from the PCR reads with MiXCR, one row per CDR3 protein. This table has fewer than 120,000 distinct CDR3 sequences, 9% to 12% appearing once. V lost 1 base, J lost 2 bases, and 8 bases stayed unmatched. This CDR3 comprises 16 residues. The germline V gene encodes CDR1 LGHNA and CDR2 YSLEER. This chain connects TRBV4-3 to TRBJ2-7; 7 bases align to TRBD1. This TCR was recovered from a human donor who donated a stem cell graft to a child with acute lymphoblastic leukemia. The sequencing here drew on PBMCs from the stem cell graft donor, taken from the stem cell graft. CDR3 amino acids: CASSQAGTDEAYEQYF. The CDR3 DNA reads as TGCGCCAGCAGCCAAGCCGGGACAGACGAAGCCTACGAGCAGTACTTC.